A single sample gave rise to the 22 T cell receptor beta chains below, sequenced in a study of cytomegalovirus exposure and HLA in healthy donors (TCRdb year 2017). Library creation used the immunoSEQ multiplex PCR assay. For the multiplex PCR, a mixture combining 60 forward primers for TCR Vbeta segments and 13 reverse primers for TCR Jbeta segments was used. Entries here come from immuneACCESS through TCRdb and include only in-frame sequences with V and J called. Some clones fail to appear in such tables; in the studies checked, an unresolved V gene covers under half of the shortfall, and the cause of the remainder is unknown. The sample table holds approximately 82,000 clones, of which approximately 74% were seen once. The ten largest make up about 6.2% of the sample. Sequenced input: PBMCs. The receptors were gathered from a woman aged 50 to 60 in good health and CMV-seropositive.

The sample holds a few counts of this clone. The V and J genes are TRBV20-1 and TRBJ2-1; D gene unclear. Trimming cost V 3 bases and J 6 bases, with 3 bases left between them. The CDR3 has 10 amino acids. The V gene's germline CDR1 is DFQATT and CDR2 SNEGSKA (reference sequence). The CDR3 nucleotides read TGCAGTGCTAGCGTCAATGAGCAGTTCTTC. Its translation is CSASVNEQFF.

The chain employs TRBV10-2 and TRBJ1-5, with a tentative D call TRBD1 (5 bases). The V gene's germline CDR1 is WSHSY and CDR2 SAAADI. The CDR3 loop spans 13 amino acids. The V gene lost 6 bases and the J gene lost 6 bases, with 12 bases spanning the gap. CDR3 sequence reads: CASSHGQGQPQHF. Here the CDR3 DNA reads TGCGCCAGCAGCCATGGGCAGGGTCAGCCCCAGCATTTT.

V and J are TRBV5-4 and TRBJ2-5; TRBD1 agrees at 7 bases. This CDR3 contains 14 residues. The germline V gene encodes CDR1 SGHNT and CDR2 YYREEE (reference sequence). V was pared by 4 bases and J by 5 bases, with 8 bases of the junction left unmatched. CDR3 region: CASSPGQFPETQYF. CDR3 coding DNA: TGTGCCAGCAGCCCGGGACAGTTCCCGGAGACCCAGTACTTC.

The chain couples TRBV2 to TRBJ2-2; a weak D match, TRBD1 (6 bases). The CDR3 has 13 residues. The germline V gene encodes CDR1 SNHLY and CDR2 FYNNEI. V gave up 10 bases and J gave up 1 base, with 10 bases separating them. CDR3 nucleotide sequence: TGTGCCACCAGACAGGAGAACACCGGGGAGCTGTTTTTT. This gives the protein CATRQENTGELFF.

The rearrangement uses TRBV10-1 and TRBJ2-7, with D unclear. Germline V gene sequence: CDR1 WNHNN, CDR2 SYGVQD (reference sequence). The V end was cut by 8 bases, the J end by 2 bases, with 19 bases between. This CDR3 spans 15 amino acids. CDR3 protein: CASPGCGTSAYEQYF. The CDR3 DNA reads as TGCGCCAGCCCTGGTTGCGGCACCTCGGCCTACGAGCAGTACTTC.

CDR3 protein: CATAGGVVEETQYF. The DNA for the CDR3 is TGTGCCACAGCGGGAGGGGTGGTAGAAGAGACCCAGTACTTC. V and J are TRBV6-5 and TRBJ2-5, with 10 bases matching TRBD2. The CDR3 has 14 residues. V shed 10 bases, J shed 3 bases, and the junction held 8 bases outside the gene matches. Germline V gene sequence: CDR1 MNHEY, CDR2 SVGAGI.

This rearrangement joins TRBV6-5 to TRBJ2-7; D gene uncertain. V was clipped by 0 bases and J by 2 bases, with 5 bases between them. The CDR3 extends over 13 amino acids. The germline V gene encodes CDR1 MNHEY and CDR2 SVGAGI. CDR3 nucleotides: TGTGCCAGCAGTTACTCCCTAGCCTACGAGCAGTACTTC. Translated, it gives CASSYSLAYEQYF.

The V and J genes are TRBV7-8 and TRBJ1-4, with a possible D match to TRBD1 (5 bases). Between the trimmed V and J ends, which lost 5 bases and 5 bases, there was a span of 12 bases. The CDR3 consists of 14 residues. The germline gives CDR1 SGHVS, CDR2 FQNEAQ. The CDR3 DNA is TGTGCCAGCAGCCCCCACAGGACCAATGAAAAACTGTTTTTT. Translating gives CASSPHRTNEKLFF.

This rearrangement joins TRBV4-1 to TRBJ2-5; 7 bases are a match to TRBD2. V was clipped by 4 bases and J by 6 bases; unmatched bases: 11. Germline V gives CDR1 MGHRA, CDR2 YSYEKL. The CDR3 runs to 15 residues. CDR3 DNA: TGCGCCAGCAGCCCGGGGCCGGGGGGAGAAAAGACCCAGTACTTC. It encodes CASSPGPGGEKTQYF.

The rearrangement uses TRBV7-3 and TRBJ2-1; D not certain. CDR3 length: 13 amino acids. The germline V and J ends were trimmed by 5 bases and 6 bases, with 11 bases remaining between them. Germline V gene data show CDR1 as SGHTA and CDR2 as FQGTGA. CDR3 in amino acids: CASSTAARNEQFF. CDR3 nucleotides: TGTGCCAGCAGCACGGCGGCCCGCAATGAGCAGTTCTTC. Using reference TRBV7-3 and TRBJ2-1 for the parts outside the CDR3, the full variable domain is GAGVSQTPSNKVTEKGKYVELRCDPISGHTALYWYRQSLGQGPEFLIYFQGTGAADDSGLPNDRFFAVRPEGSVSTLKIQRTERGDSAVYLCASSTAARNEQFFGPGTRLTVL.

There are a few counts of this clone. J is TRBJ1-5 and V is TRBV27; possible D gene TRBD1, 6 bases. The CDR3 totals 13 residues. Trimming took off 6 bases at V and 4 bases at J, with 10 bases between the two ends. Germline lookup yields CDR1 MNHEY and CDR2 SMNVEV (reference sequence). CDR3 sequence reads: CASRGAVNQPQHF. The CDR3 bases are TGTGCCAGCAGGGGGGCGGTTAATCAGCCCCAGCATTTT.

The chain recombines TRBV5-4 with TRBJ2-7, with a tentative D call TRBD1 (5 bases). Germline V gene data show CDR1 as SGHNT and CDR2 as YYREEE (reference sequence). V lost 0 bases, J lost 7 bases, and 14 bases lay in between. The CDR3 runs to 14 residues. The CDR3 bases are TGTGCCAGCAGCTTGGGACAGAAGGTGGGGGAGCAGTACTTC. Translated: CASSLGQKVGEQYF.

The chain joins TRBV5-6 to TRBJ2-7; 7 bases fit TRBD2. Germline lookup yields CDR1 SGHDT and CDR2 YYEEEE. CDR3 size: 15 residues. V was clipped by 0 bases and J by 4 bases; unmatched bases: 7. CDR3 in amino acids: CASSLAGGSSYEQYF. The CDR3 coding sequence is TGTGCCAGCAGCTTGGCCGGCGGGAGCTCTTACGAGCAGTACTTC.

This chain uses TRBV5-1 with TRBJ2-7, with a possible D match to TRBD1 (7 bases). The V gene's germline CDR1 is SGHRS and CDR2 YFSETQ. This CDR3 has 13 amino acids. Trimming took 7 bases from V and 6 from J, leaving 17 bases between them. The CDR3 reads CASADREVSEQYF. DNA for the CDR3: TGCGCCAGCGCTGACAGGGAGGTTTCCGAGCAGTACTTC.

The gene calls are TRBV7-8 and TRBJ2-2; D is uncertain. Trimming stripped 7 bases from V and 0 bases from J, with 12 bases between. CDR1 and CDR2 (germline): SGHVS, FQNEAQ. The CDR3 is 15 residues long. The CDR3 loop is CASTPSRTNTGELFF. CDR3 sequence (DNA): TGTGCCAGCACCCCGTCCAGGACGAACACCGGGGAGCTGTTTTTT.

This clone was observed once. This chain links TRBV21-1 with TRBJ2-3; TRBD2, the table's D call, was not compared with the DNA. TRBV21-1 is reported as a pseudogene. CDR3 length: 16 amino acids. CDR3 nucleotides: TGTGCCAGCAGCAAATTACCTAGAGAGGACACAGATACGCAGTATTTT. Its protein is CASSKLPREDTDTQYF.

This sequence joins TRBV6-5 and TRBJ2-2; possible D gene TRBD2, 6 bases. The CDR3 runs to 15 residues. Trimming cost V 3 bases and J 4 bases, with 12 bases left between them. Germline V gene lookup returns CDR1 MNHEY and CDR2 SVGAGI. DNA of the CDR3: TGTGCCAGCAGTTATAGATTGCGGGGCACCGGGGAGCTGTTTTTT. This gives the protein CASSYRLRGTGELFF.

J is TRBJ1-2 and V is TRBV7-9, with 7 positions matching TRBD1. Germline V gives CDR1 SEHNR, CDR2 FQNEAQ (reference sequence). The V and J ends lost 11 bases and 8 bases, in that order; junction bases with no gene match: 11. The CDR3 has 12 amino acids. The CDR3: CASSLTGRGYTF. CDR3 DNA: TGTGCCTCCAGCCTGACAGGGAGAGGCTACACCTTC.

V gene TRBV9 combines with J gene TRBJ2-5; D unclear. Germline V gives CDR1 SGDLS, CDR2 YYNGEE. The CDR3 sequence is 15 residues long. V lost 4 bases and J 1 base, leaving 14 bases between the germline ends. DNA of the CDR3: TGTGCCAGCAGCCTGATGGGCAGTCCCCAAGAGACCCAGTACTTC. This sequence encodes CASSLMGSPQETQYF.

V is TRBV9 and J is TRBJ1-4, with 8 positions matching TRBD1. The germline V gene has CDR1 SGDLS and CDR2 YYNGEE. The length of the CDR3 is 15 residues. The ends lost 3 bases at V and 7 bases at J; junction bases unmatched: 8. This CDR3 is CASSATGVIGEKLFF. CDR3 sequence (DNA): TGTGCCAGCAGCGCGACAGGGGTGATAGGTGAAAAACTGTTTTTT.

The CDR3: CAWSPLGQGRNEQFF. The CDR3 nucleotides are TGTGCCTGGAGTCCCCTAGGACAGGGGCGAAATGAGCAGTTCTTC. The chain recombines TRBV30 with TRBJ2-1, with 9 bases matching TRBD1. The CDR3 has 15 residues. Germline CDR1 GTSNPN, CDR2 SVGIG (reference sequence). The junction had 9 bases not matched to a gene; V was cut back by 2 bases and J by 7 bases.

The chain recombines TRBV2 with TRBJ2-3, with 9 bases lining up with TRBD2. This CDR3 has 15 residues. The V gene's germline CDR1 is SNHLY and CDR2 FYNNEI. Losses at the gene ends were 7 bases for V and 5 bases for J; bases not matched to a gene: 10. The CDR3 sequence: CASKSTSGYGDTQYF. Written as DNA, the CDR3 is TGTGCCAGCAAGTCTACTAGCGGGTACGGAGATACGCAGTATTTT.